Shown below are 32 T cell receptor beta chains from a single sample sequenced in a study of cytomegalovirus exposure and HLA in healthy donors. It was with 60 Vbeta and 13 Jbeta primers that the PCR ran. Only in-frame clones appear in the TCRdb table, and some are missing; sequencing was by immunoSEQ multiplex PCR. The profile covers over 150,000 clones, with approximately 80% appearing a single time and approximately 0.092% taken by the ten largest. Specimen: PBMCs. These receptors originate from a boy aged 2 to 9 in good health and CMV-seronegative.

The chain links TRBV4-2 to TRBJ1-1, with D uncertain. Germline lookup yields CDR1 LGHNA and CDR2 YNFKEQ. V lost 0 bases and J 1 base, leaving 24 bases between the germline ends. The CDR3 sequence is 20 residues long. CDR3 sequence: CASSQDSRGGQDDKNTEAFF. The DNA of the CDR3 is TGTGCCAGCAGCCAAGACTCCCGGGGAGGGCAAGACGATAAGAACACTGAAGCTTTCTTT.

The rearrangement uses TRBV18 and TRBJ1-4; 9 nucleotides align to TRBD1. V shed 3 bases, J shed 4 bases, and the junction held 6 bases outside the gene matches. Germline loops: CDR1 KGHSH, CDR2 LQKENI. This CDR3 region has 16 residues. The CDR3 bases are TGTGCCAGCTCACCGAACAGGGGGCCTGGTAATGAAAAACTGTTTTTT. It translates to CASSPNRGPGNEKLFF. The full variable domain, its missing parts supplied by reference TRBV18 and TRBJ1-4, is NAGVMQNPRHLVRRRGQEARLRCSPMKGHSHVYWYRQLPEEGLKFMVYLQKENIIDESGMPKERFSAEFPKEGPSILRIQQVVRGDSAAYFCASSPNRGPGNEKLFFGSGTQLSVL.

J is TRBJ2-1 and V is TRBV27; weak D call: TRBD2 (5 bases). Germline V lookup: CDR1 MNHEY, CDR2 SMNVEV (reference sequence). This CDR3 comprises 12 residues. Trimming removed 3 bases at V and 6 bases at J, with 6 bases between. The DNA of the CDR3 is TGTGCCAGCAGTTTCGGACTCAATGAGCAGTTCTTC. This translates into CASSFGLNEQFF.

The chain carries TRBV6-1 and TRBJ2-7; maybe TRBD2 (6 bases). CDR1 is MNHNS and CDR2 is SASEGT in the germline V gene. Deletions cut 4 bases from V and 2 bases from J, with 18 bases between. The CDR3 covers 16 residues. CDR3 amino acids: CASSGAGKDWAYEQYF. CDR3 bases: TGTGCCAGCAGTGGTGCGGGGAAGGATTGGGCCTACGAGCAGTACTTC.

The J gene is TRBJ1-3, the V gene TRBV7-9; 7 bases are shared with TRBD1. The CDR3 runs to 16 residues. Unmatched junction bases numbered 9, after V lost 5 bases and J lost 2 bases. Germline V CDR1 and CDR2: SEHNR, FQNEAQ (reference sequence). The CDR3 sequence: CASSELAQGAGNTIYF. Written as DNA, the CDR3 is TGTGCCAGCAGCGAACTGGCTCAGGGGGCTGGAAACACCATATATTTT.

The chain employs TRBV28 and TRBJ2-7; 9 nucleotides line up with TRBD1. Germline V gene lookup returns CDR1 MDHEN and CDR2 SYDVKM. With V trimmed by 6 bases and J by 0 bases, 3 bases remained unmatched. The CDR3 contains 14 residues. CDR3 DNA sequence: TGTGCCAGCAGCCCGACAGGGGGCTCCTACGAGCAGTACTTC. As protein: CASSPTGGSYEQYF. Together with reference TRBV28 and TRBJ2-7, the CDR3 gives the full variable domain: DVKVTQSSRYLVKRTGEKVFLECVQDMDHENMFWYRQDPGLGLRLIYFSYDVKMKEKGDIPEGYSVSREKKERFSLILESASTNQTSMYLCASSPTGGSYEQYFGPGTRLTVT.

V gene TRBV18 combines with J gene TRBJ1-2, with TRBD1 identical over 8 bases. The CDR3 is 13 residues long. The V gene's germline CDR1 is KGHSH and CDR2 LQKENI. Trimming took 4 bases from V and 6 from J; bases not matched to a gene: 4. The CDR3 DNA follows: TGTGCCAGCTCACTTGGACAGGGTGATGGCTACACCTTC. Its translation is CASSLGQGDGYTF.

The chain joins TRBV12-5 to TRBJ2-5; no clear D gene. CDR3 length: 15 residues. Looked up from germline, CDR1 is LGHNT and CDR2 is FRNRAP. The germline V and J ends were trimmed by 1 base and 1 base, with 10 bases remaining between them. The CDR3 protein is CASGLGNSLQETQYF. CDR3 DNA sequence: TGTGCTAGTGGTTTGGGGAACAGTCTCCAAGAGACCCAGTACTTC.

The chain employs TRBV7-2 and TRBJ2-4, with D perhaps TRBD1 (6 bases). V dropped 7 bases and J dropped 1 base, with 11 bases sitting between them. Germline loops: CDR1 SGHTA, CDR2 FQGNSA. The CDR3 has 14 amino acids. The CDR3 DNA follows: TGTGCCAGCACCATGGGGGCGGCCAAAAACATTCAGTACTTC. This codes for CASTMGAAKNIQYF.

This clone was seen more than once but under ten times. The V gene is TRBV7-3, the J gene TRBJ1-6, with 9 bases fitting TRBD1. This CDR3 is built from 15 residues. V lost 2 bases to trimming and J lost 8 bases; unmatched junction nucleotides: 4. Germline lookup yields CDR1 SGHTA and CDR2 FQGTGA. The CDR3 DNA reads as TGTGCCAGCAGCTTATTTGGGACAGGGCATTCACCCCTCCACTTT. It is translated as CASSLFGTGHSPLHF.

J is TRBJ2-5 and V is TRBV5-1, with 15 bases fitting TRBD2. This CDR3 is built from 19 residues. Unmatched junction bases numbered 12, after V lost 1 base and J lost 5 bases. Germline lookup yields CDR1 SGHRS and CDR2 YFSETQ. CDR3 nucleotides: TGCGCCAGCAGCTTGCCCCTCGGGACTAGCGGGGGGCCGGGGGAGACCCAGTACTTC. Amino acids: CASSLPLGTSGGPGETQYF.

The chain uses TRBV19 and TRBJ1-5; D might be TRBD1 (6 bases). V lost 0 bases, J lost 3 bases, and 12 bases lay in between. The CDR3 loop spans 16 amino acids. CDR1 and CDR2 from the germline V gene are LNHDA and SQIVND (reference sequence). The CDR3 loop reads CASSIDRDTYNQPQHF. CDR3 bases: TGTGCCAGTAGTATAGATCGGGACACCTACAATCAGCCCCAGCATTTT.

The chain carries TRBV7-2 and TRBJ2-2; weak D call: TRBD1 (7 bases). Germline V gives CDR1 SGHTA, CDR2 FQGNSA. V lost 5 bases and J lost 4, with 14 bases in between. CDR3 size: 15 residues. The CDR3 sequence is CASSPRGRSTGELFF. The CDR3 DNA is TGTGCCAGCAGCCCCAGGGGGAGGAGCACCGGGGAGCTGTTTTTT. The full variable domain, with the rest looked up from reference TRBV7-2 and TRBJ2-2, is GAGVSQSPSNKVTEKGKDVELRCDPISGHTALYWYRQSLGQGLEFLIYFQGNSAPDKSGLPSDRFSAERTGGSVSTLTIQRTQQEDSAVYLCASSPRGRSTGELFFGEGSRLTVL.

This rearrangement joins TRBV18 to TRBJ1-3; D might be TRBD1 (6 bases). CDR3 size: 15 residues. Trimming removed 4 bases from V and 0 bases from J, with 10 bases in between. Germline V CDR1 and CDR2: KGHSH, LQKENI. CDR3 in DNA: TGTGCCAGCTCACAGACAGGATACTCTGGAAACACCATATATTTT. Protein: CASSQTGYSGNTIYF.

The chain links TRBV27 to TRBJ2-3; 7 nucleotides match TRBD1. Unmatched junction bases numbered 8, after V lost 5 bases and J lost 6 bases. The CDR3 sequence is 14 residues long. The germline CDR1 and CDR2 sequences are MNHEY and SMNVEV (reference sequence). CDR3 bases: TGTGCCAGCAGTAACCTACAGGGGCGGGATACGCAGTATTTT. The encoded protein is CASSNLQGRDTQYF.

The chain recombines TRBV9 with TRBJ2-1, with 9 bases fitting TRBD2. The CDR3 length is 16 residues. Germline assignment: CDR1 SGDLS and CDR2 YYNGEE. V shed 0 bases, J shed 8 bases, and the junction held 9 bases outside the gene matches. The CDR3 nucleotides are TGTGCCAGCAGCGTAGATAGCGGGGGCTCCAGAGATGAGCAGTTCTTC. Translating it yields CASSVDSGGSRDEQFF. The full variable domain, with the rest looked up from reference TRBV9 and TRBJ2-1, is DSGVTQTPKHLITATGQRVTLRCSPRSGDLSVYWYQQSLDQGLQFLIQYYNGEERAKGNILERFSAQQFPDLHSELNLSSLELGDSALYFCASSVDSGGSRDEQFFGPGTRLTVL.

The chain carries TRBV15 and TRBJ2-1; 13 nucleotides agree with TRBD2. The germline CDR1 and CDR2 sequences are LNHNV and YYDKDF (reference sequence). This CDR3 region has 16 residues. The trim removed 2 bases at V and 9 bases at J, leaving 7 bases unmatched. In nucleotides, the CDR3 is TGTGCCACCAGCAGACAGACTAGCGGGGGGATGAGTGAGCAGTTCTTC. Residues: CATSRQTSGGMSEQFF. The variable domain in full, completed from reference TRBV15 and TRBJ2-1, reads DAMVIQNPRYQVTQFGKPVTLSCSQTLNHNVMYWYQQKSSQAPKLLFHYYDKDFNNEADTPDNFQSRRPNTSFCFLDIRSPGLGDTAMYLCATSRQTSGGMSEQFFGPGTRLTVL.

A note on this clone: A junction boundary mismatches the germline segment, possibly from a read error. This rearrangement joins TRBV4-1 to TRBJ1-1; tentative D call: TRBD1 (6 bases). Germline CDR1 reads MGHRA; CDR2 reads YSYEKL. The length of the CDR3 is 16 residues. The CDR3 region has the DNA TGTGCCAGCAGCCAAGGGTACAGGGCTATGAACACTGAAGCTTTCTTT. Its protein is CASSQGYRAMNTEAFF.

This clone was found a few times. The rearrangement links TRBV7-9 to TRBJ2-5; maybe TRBD2 (6 bases). The CDR3 runs 16 residues. V shed 3 bases and J shed 4 bases, with 18 bases lying between them. CDR1 SEHNR and CDR2 FQNEAQ come from the germline V gene (reference sequence). The CDR3 nucleotides read TGTGCCAGCAGCTTCCCGGGAGTCGATTTGGGAGAGACCCAGTACTTC. Protein: CASSFPGVDLGETQYF.

J is TRBJ2-1 and V is TRBV5-6; the D gene is possibly TRBD2 (5 bases). This CDR3 comprises 13 residues. Germline CDR1 is SGHDT and CDR2 is YYEEEE. V lost 4 bases and J lost 4, with 9 bases in between. CDR3 sequence: CASSEAEYNEQFF. The CDR3, as DNA: TGTGCCAGCAGCGAAGCGGAATACAATGAGCAGTTCTTC.

The chain links TRBV2 to TRBJ2-4, with D possibly being TRBD1 (6 bases). The germline gives CDR1 SNHLY, CDR2 FYNNEI. Trimming left V 6 bases short and J 0 bases short, with 12 bases between. The CDR3 runs 15 residues. The CDR3 DNA sequence: TGTGCCAGCAGGGGGACATACCTAGCCAAAAACATTCAGTACTTC. Amino acid sequence: CASRGTYLAKNIQYF.

This clone occurred a few times. The chain couples TRBV4-3 to TRBJ1-1; 8 nucleotides match TRBD1. CDR1 LGHNA and CDR2 YSLEER come from the germline V gene. The CDR3 consists of 18 residues. The J segment lost 0 bases and the V segment lost 0 bases, leaving 9 bases of the junction unmatched. CDR3 bases: TGCGCCAGCAGCCAAGATCAGGGGGCTGGGGGTTTGAACACTGAAGCTTTCTTT. Its protein is CASSQDQGAGGLNTEAFF.

The rearrangement joins TRBV7-2 to TRBJ2-3, with D tentatively TRBD2 (5 bases). CDR3 length: 14 residues. Germline V gives CDR1 SGHTA, CDR2 FQGNSA. Deletions cut 2 bases from V and 1 base from J, with 7 bases between. This CDR3 is CASSLYSGTDTQYF. CDR3 coding DNA: TGTGCCAGCAGCTTATATAGCGGCACAGATACGCAGTATTTT.

CDR3 sequence reads: CASTSDRGSPLHF. In nucleotides, the CDR3 is TGTGCCAGTACCTCCGACCGGGGTTCACCCCTCCACTTT. The chain has TRBV19 and TRBJ1-6, with D unresolved. V gave up 7 bases and J gave up 9 bases, with 13 bases separating them. The CDR3 totals 13 residues. CDR1 and CDR2 from the germline V gene are LNHDA and SQIVND (reference sequence).

The chain uses TRBV7-9 and TRBJ2-2; 9 bases align to TRBD2. The CDR3 has 19 residues. Losses at the gene ends were 2 bases for V and 2 bases for J; bases not matched to a gene: 12. Looked up from germline, CDR1 is SEHNR and CDR2 is FQNEAQ (reference sequence). In DNA, the CDR3 is TGTGCCAGCAGCTTAAGAGCGGGGGGCCTCTCATCCAACACCGGGGAGCTGTTTTTT. This sequence encodes CASSLRAGGLSSNTGELFF.

The V gene is TRBV6-6, the J gene TRBJ1-2; 8 bases are shared with TRBD1. V shed 6 bases, J shed 3 bases, and the junction held 12 bases outside the gene matches. The CDR3 contains 16 residues. The V gene's germline CDR1 is MNHNY and CDR2 SVGAGI (reference sequence). This chain's CDR3 is CASSRNPGQAYYGYTF. Here the CDR3 DNA reads TGTGCCAGCAGCCGAAACCCGGGACAGGCTTACTATGGCTACACCTTC.

The genes are TRBV7-9 and TRBJ2-1, with 9 positions matching TRBD1. J lost 9 bases, V lost 0 bases, and 12 bases had no gene match. Germline values: CDR1 SEHNR, CDR2 FQNEAQ (reference sequence). The CDR3 contains 17 residues. The CDR3: CASSLAERGNRGLEQFF. CDR3 nucleotides: TGTGCCAGCAGCTTAGCGGAGAGGGGGAACAGGGGGCTTGAGCAGTTCTTC.

This rearrangement joins TRBV19 to TRBJ1-2; 11 bases align to TRBD1. V shed 5 bases and J 3 bases; nucleotides not matched to a gene: 5. Germline loops: CDR1 LNHDA, CDR2 SQIVND (reference sequence). There are 15 residues in the CDR3. The DNA of the CDR3 is TGTGCCAGTAGTTTCCGGACAGGGGGCGACTATGGCTACACCTTC. Translation: CASSFRTGGDYGYTF.

The chain combines TRBV4-3 with TRBJ1-5, with D uncertain. The CDR3 covers 13 residues. Germline CDR1 LGHNA, CDR2 YSLEER. Trimming shortened V by 2 bases and J by 3 bases, and 5 bases separated the two germline ends. The CDR3 region has the DNA TGCGCCAGCAGCCAAATCGTCAATCAGCCCCAGCATTTT. Encoded protein: CASSQIVNQPQHF.

The chain links TRBV2 to TRBJ1-1; D is uncertain. CDR3 size: 11 residues. The V end was cut by 3 bases, the J end by 9 bases, with 8 bases between. CDR1 SNHLY and CDR2 FYNNEI come from the germline V gene. CDR3 protein: CASSDSPKAFF. The DNA for the CDR3 is TGTGCCAGCAGTGATTCCCCTAAAGCTTTCTTT.

This chain links TRBV18 with TRBJ1-2, with D hard to call. This CDR3 spans 16 amino acids. CDR1 is KGHSH and CDR2 is LQKENI in the germline V gene. Trimming cost V 0 bases and J 5 bases, with 16 bases left between them. Here the CDR3 reads CASSPPWSRDRYGYTF. CDR3 sequence (DNA): TGTGCCAGCTCACCACCGTGGTCACGGGATCGGTATGGCTACACCTTC.

V gene TRBV2 combines with J gene TRBJ2-7, with a weak D call TRBD1 (5 bases). Between the trimmed V and J ends, which lost 2 bases and 11 bases, there was a span of 16 bases. Germline V gene lookup returns CDR1 SNHLY and CDR2 FYNNEI. The CDR3 loop spans 13 amino acids. The CDR3 loop reads CASSESRGHIKYF. CDR3 DNA sequence: TGTGCCAGCAGTGAATCAAGAGGACATATTAAGTACTTC.